The next 5 T cell receptor beta chains were all read from a single sample in a study of CD8 T cells in ankylosing spondylitis. These receptors' targets are unknown. Each CDR3 protein gets one entry after TCRdb re-called the 5' RACE reads with MiXCR. The table records about 800,000 distinct CDR3 sequences, 12% of them present only once. General study points: Ankylosing spondylitis blood appeared to carry a characteristic TCR beta motif of roughly 8 highly homologous variants.

The sequenced sample consisted of blood, either unsorted or a sorted T cell fraction (not recorded which). These receptor sequences come from a male donor with ankylosing spondylitis.

The rearrangement joins TRBV11-2 to TRBJ1-1; D gene uncertain. Between the trimmed V and J ends, which lost 8 bases and 4 bases, there was a span of 17 bases. This CDR3 has 14 residues. Germline-derived CDR1 and CDR2 are SGHAT and FQNNGV. In nucleotides, the CDR3 is TGTGCCAGCGGCAACCGGAGGGAGTCCACTGAAGCTTTCTTT. This gives the protein CASGNRRESTEAFF.

This clonotype occurred many times. The chain uses TRBV20-1 and TRBJ2-7; D not certain. The CDR3 sequence is 14 residues long. Germline V lookup: CDR1 DFQATT, CDR2 SNEGSKA (reference sequence). V shed 1 base and J shed 2 bases, with 12 bases lying between them. As DNA, the CDR3 is TGCAGTGCTAGAGCCGTTTCCCGGCCCTACGAGCAGTACTTC. It codes for CSARAVSRPYEQYF.

This rearrangement joins TRBV20-1 to TRBJ1-2; 11 bases are shared with TRBD1. With 5 bases clipped from V and 3 bases from J, the junction kept 5 bases outside the gene matches. Germline CDR1 and CDR2: DFQATT and SNEGSKA (reference sequence). The CDR3 length is 14 residues. Here the CDR3 reads CSAEDRGLDYGYTF. In DNA, the CDR3 is TGCAGTGCTGAGGACAGGGGGCTGGACTATGGCTACACCTTC.

This sequence joins TRBV12-3 or TRBV12-4 and TRBJ1-6, with a weak D call TRBD1 (6 bases). V was shortened by 6 bases and J by 4 bases, with 10 bases between the two germline ends. The CDR3 totals 14 residues. The CDR3 DNA follows: TGTGCCAGCAGCCCGGGACATTATAATTCACCCCTCCACTTT. Translation gives CASSPGHYNSPLHF.

The table lists this clonotype with a few counts. V and J are TRBV7-2 and TRBJ1-2; 8 bases match TRBD1. The ends lost 5 bases at V and 5 bases at J; junction bases unmatched: 13. Germline lookup yields CDR1 SGHTA and CDR2 FQGNSA. CDR3 size: 16 residues. The CDR3 DNA is TGTGCCAGCAGCCTACGCCCAGGGGGCCTATATTATGGCTACACCTTC. Residues: CASSLRPGGLYYGYTF.